The 2 T cell receptor beta chains reported below all come from one sample, sequenced in a study of OX40 agonist ivuxolimab in advanced cancers. Only in-frame clones appear in the TCRdb table, and some are missing; sequencing was by immunoSEQ multiplex PCR. The sample holds fewer than 65,000 clones, 75% to 90% seen once. Source: CD4+ or CD8+ T cells sorted from blood, taken in a trial of the OX40 agonist ivuxolimab. The receptors come from an adult with an advanced solid tumor such as melanoma, head and neck, liver or kidney cancer.

V gene TRBV5-1 combines with J gene TRBJ2-1, with TRBD2 identical over 9 bases. V dropped 4 bases and J dropped 7; count of bases not matched to a gene: 9. Germline assignment: CDR1 SGHRS and CDR2 YFSETQ. CDR3 size: 15 residues. CDR3 sequence (DNA): TGCGCCAGCAGCCCGGGACTAGCCCTTAGGAATGAGCAGTTCTTC. This gives the protein CASSPGLALRNEQFF.

The rearrangement joins TRBV2 to TRBJ2-7; 7 positions agree with TRBD1. The V and J ends lost 6 bases and 3 bases, in that order; junction bases with no gene match: 11. The CDR3 consists of 15 residues. In germline, CDR1 is SNHLY, CDR2 FYNNEI. The CDR3 DNA sequence: TGTGCCAGCAGCAAATCCACAGGGGCCGACTACGAGCAGTACTTC. Protein: CASSKSTGADYEQYF.